Here is one TCR beta chain with its context. Its antigen is undetermined. This table comes from immunoSEQ multiplex PCR, and its TCRdb copy is limited to in-frame clones, with some not included. The table has 50,000 to 55,000 clones, roughly 90% seen once. This specimen comes from a study of graft-versus-host responses after intestinal transplantation. Germline loops: CDR1 SEHNR, CDR2 FQNEAQ (reference sequence). The junction had 8 bases not matched to a gene; V was cut back by 5 bases and J by 5 bases. CDR3 length: 16 residues. The receptor was derived from a human donor who was the organ donor for an intestinal transplant. The chain combines TRBV7-9 with TRBJ2-7; TRBD2 agrees at 14 bases. Sequencing was performed on unstimulated CD4+ T cells sorted from spleen or lymph node cells, taken before transplant. The CDR3 DNA follows: TGTGCCAGCAGCCCCGGGACTAGCGGGAGTTTCGACGAGCAGTACTTC. Translation gives CASSPGTSGSFDEQYF.